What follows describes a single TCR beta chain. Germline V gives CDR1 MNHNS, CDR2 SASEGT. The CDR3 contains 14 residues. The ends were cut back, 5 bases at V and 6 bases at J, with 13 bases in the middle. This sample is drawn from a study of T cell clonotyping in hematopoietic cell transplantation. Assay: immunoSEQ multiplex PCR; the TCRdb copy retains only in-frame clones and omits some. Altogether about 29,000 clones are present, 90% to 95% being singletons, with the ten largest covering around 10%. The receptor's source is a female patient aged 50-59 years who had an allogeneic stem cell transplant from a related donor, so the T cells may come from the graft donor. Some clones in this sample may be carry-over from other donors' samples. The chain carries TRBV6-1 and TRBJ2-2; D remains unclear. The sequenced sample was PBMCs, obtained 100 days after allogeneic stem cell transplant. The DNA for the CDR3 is TGTGCCAGCAGTCCCCAGGTCTTCGCCGGGGAGCTGTTTTTT. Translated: CASSPQVFAGELFF.